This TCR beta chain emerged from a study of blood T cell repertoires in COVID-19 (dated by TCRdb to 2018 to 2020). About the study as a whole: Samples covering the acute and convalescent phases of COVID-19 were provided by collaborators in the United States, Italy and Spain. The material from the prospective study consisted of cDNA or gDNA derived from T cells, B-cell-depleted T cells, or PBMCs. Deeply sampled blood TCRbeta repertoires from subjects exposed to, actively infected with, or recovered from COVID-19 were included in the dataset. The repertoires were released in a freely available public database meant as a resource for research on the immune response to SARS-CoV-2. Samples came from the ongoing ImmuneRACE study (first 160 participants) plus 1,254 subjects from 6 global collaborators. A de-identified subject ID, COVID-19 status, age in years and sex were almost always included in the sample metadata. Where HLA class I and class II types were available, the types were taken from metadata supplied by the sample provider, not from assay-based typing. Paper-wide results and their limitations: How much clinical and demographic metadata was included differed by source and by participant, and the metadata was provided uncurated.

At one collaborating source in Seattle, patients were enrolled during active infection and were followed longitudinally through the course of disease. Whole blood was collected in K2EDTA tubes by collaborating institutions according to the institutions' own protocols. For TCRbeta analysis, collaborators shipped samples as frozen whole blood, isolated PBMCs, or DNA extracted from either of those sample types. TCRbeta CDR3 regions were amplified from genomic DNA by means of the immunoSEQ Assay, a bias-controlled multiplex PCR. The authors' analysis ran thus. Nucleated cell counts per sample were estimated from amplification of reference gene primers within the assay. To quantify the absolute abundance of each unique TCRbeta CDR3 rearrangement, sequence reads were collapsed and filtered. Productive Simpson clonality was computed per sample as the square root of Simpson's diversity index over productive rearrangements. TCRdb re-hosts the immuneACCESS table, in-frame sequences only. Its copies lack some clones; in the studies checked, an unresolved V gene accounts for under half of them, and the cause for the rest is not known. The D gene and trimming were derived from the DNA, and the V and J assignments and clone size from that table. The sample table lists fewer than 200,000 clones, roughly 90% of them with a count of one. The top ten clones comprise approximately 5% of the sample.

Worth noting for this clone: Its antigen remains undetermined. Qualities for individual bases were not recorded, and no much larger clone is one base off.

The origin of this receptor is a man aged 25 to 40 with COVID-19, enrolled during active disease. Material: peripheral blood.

The DNA reads as follows: TGTGCCAGCAGTCCGGGAGGTCTAGTTGAAGCTTTCTTT. Its translation reads: CASSPGGLVEAFF. Here the chain combines TRBV6-5 and TRBJ1-1, with no D gene named confidently. The germline V gene gives CDR1 as MNHEY and CDR2 as SVGAGI. The CDR3, cysteine through phenylalanine, is 13 amino acids long. CDR3 DNA only is kept here, 39 bases in frame from base 1. V gives up 5 bases and J gives up 7 bases, and the segment between their germline ends measures 14 bases.